This T cell receptor (beta chain) was sequenced for a study of regulatory T cells in long-lasting Graves disease. Overall study context: Newly diagnosed Graves' patients had taken antithyroid drugs under 3 months.

The trim removed 4 bases at V and 3 bases at J, leaving 4 bases unmatched. CDR1 is LNHDA, CDR2 SQIVND, per germline (reference sequence). The CDR3 length is 14 residues. Time point noted: newly diagnosed GD, antithyroid drugs for less than 3 months. Extracted RNA from PBMCs served as the source of the TCR library. Patients met American Thyroid Association criteria for Graves' disease. Study-level findings and limits: Persistent disease preferred TRBV28, TRBJ1-2 and TRBJ2-5; new disease, TRBV20-1 and TRBJ2-1.

Of note for this clonotype: Its antigen remains unknown.

The authors built TCR beta libraries using iRepertoire HTBI primers and Arm-PCR of CDR3 regions. TCRdb independently ran MiXCR on the multiplex PCR reads; one entry per CDR3 protein. The sample consists of some 220,000 distinct CDR3 sequences, about 19% of them appearing once. The same data also contributed to another study, on T cells in Graves' hyperthyroidism and ophthalmopathy. From that report: Most thyroid clonotypes that were expanded above 0.001 also turned up in blood.

This clonotype was obtained from a woman in her thirties with Graves disease. This specimen consisted of peripheral blood mononuclear cells (PBMCs), obtained at new diagnosis, from a patient treated with antithyroid drugs. V and J are TRBV19 and TRBJ2-7, with 9 bases aligning to TRBD1. The CDR3 protein is CASSSRQGVYEQYF. The DNA for the CDR3 is TGTGCCAGTAGTAGCCGACAGGGGGTCTACGAGCAGTACTTC.